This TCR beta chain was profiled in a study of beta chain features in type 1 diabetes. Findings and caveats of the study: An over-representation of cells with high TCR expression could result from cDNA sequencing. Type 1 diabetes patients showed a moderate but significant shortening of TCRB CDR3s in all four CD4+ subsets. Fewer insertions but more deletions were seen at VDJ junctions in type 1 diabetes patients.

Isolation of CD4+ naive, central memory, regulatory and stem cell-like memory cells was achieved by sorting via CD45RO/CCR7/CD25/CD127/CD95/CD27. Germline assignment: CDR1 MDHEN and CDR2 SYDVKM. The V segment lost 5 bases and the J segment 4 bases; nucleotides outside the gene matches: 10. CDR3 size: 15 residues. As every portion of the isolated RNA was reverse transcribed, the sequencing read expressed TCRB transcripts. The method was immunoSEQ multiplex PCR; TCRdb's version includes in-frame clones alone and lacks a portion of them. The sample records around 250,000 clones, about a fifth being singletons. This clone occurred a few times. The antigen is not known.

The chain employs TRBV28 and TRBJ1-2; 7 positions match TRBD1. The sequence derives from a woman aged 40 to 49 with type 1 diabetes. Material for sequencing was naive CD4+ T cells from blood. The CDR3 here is CASSDGGQHTYGYTF. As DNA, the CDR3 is TGTGCCAGCAGTGATGGGGGACAGCACACCTATGGCTACACCTTC.